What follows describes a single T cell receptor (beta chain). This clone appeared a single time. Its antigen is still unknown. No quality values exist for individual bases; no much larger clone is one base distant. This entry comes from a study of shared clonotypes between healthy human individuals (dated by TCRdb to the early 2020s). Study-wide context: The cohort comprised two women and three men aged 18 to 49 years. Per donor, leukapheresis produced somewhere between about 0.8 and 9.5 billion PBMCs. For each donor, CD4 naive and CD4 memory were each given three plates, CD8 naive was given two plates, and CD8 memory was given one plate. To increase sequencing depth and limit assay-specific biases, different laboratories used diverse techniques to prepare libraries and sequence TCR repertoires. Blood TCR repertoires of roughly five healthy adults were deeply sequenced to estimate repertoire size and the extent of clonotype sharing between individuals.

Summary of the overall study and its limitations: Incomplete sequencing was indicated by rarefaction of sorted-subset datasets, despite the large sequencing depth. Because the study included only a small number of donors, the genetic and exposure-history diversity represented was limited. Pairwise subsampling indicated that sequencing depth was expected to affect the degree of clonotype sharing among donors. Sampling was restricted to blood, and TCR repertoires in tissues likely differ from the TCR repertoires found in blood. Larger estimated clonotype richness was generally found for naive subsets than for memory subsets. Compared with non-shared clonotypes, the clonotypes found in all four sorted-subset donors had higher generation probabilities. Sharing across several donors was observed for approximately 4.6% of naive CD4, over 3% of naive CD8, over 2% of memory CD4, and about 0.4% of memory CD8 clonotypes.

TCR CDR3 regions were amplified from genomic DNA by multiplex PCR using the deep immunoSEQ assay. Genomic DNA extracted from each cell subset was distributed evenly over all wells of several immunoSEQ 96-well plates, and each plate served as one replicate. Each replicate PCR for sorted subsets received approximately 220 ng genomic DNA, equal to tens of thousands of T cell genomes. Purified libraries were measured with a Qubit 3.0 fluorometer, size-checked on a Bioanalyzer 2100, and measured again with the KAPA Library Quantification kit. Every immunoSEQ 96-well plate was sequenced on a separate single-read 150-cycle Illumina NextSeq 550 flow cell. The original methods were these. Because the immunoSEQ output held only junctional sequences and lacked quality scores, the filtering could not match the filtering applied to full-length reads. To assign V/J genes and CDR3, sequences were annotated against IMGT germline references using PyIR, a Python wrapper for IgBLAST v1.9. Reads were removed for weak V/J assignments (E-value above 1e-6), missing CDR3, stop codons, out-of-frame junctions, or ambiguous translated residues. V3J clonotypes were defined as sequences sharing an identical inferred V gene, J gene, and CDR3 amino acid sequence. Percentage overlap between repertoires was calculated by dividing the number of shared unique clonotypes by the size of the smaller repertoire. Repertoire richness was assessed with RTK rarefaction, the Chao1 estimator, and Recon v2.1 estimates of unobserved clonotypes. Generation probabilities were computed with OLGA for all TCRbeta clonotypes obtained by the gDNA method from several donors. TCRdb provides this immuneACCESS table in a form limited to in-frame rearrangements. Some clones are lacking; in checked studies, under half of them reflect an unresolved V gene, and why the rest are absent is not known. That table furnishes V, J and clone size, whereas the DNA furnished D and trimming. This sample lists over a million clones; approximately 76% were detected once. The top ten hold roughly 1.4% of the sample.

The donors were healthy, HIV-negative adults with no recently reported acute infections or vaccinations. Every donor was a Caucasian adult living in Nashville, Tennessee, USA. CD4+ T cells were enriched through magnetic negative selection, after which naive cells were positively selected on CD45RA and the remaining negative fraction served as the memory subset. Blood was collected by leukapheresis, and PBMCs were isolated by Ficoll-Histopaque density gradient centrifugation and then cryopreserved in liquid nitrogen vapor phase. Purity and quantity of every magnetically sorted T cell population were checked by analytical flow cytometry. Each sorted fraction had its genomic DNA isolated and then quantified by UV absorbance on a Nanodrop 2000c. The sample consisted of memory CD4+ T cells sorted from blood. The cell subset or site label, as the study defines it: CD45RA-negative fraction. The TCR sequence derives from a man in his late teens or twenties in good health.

This receptor has the CDR3 CAWSVSGLSRFF. The DNA reads as follows: TGTGCCTGGAGTGTATCGGGATTGAGTCGGTTCTTC. The rearranged chain carries TRBV30 and TRBJ2-1; the D gene is perhaps TRBD2, from 5 matching bases. The germline V gene (reference sequence) specifies GTSNPN as CDR1 and SVGIG as CDR2. The CDR3 starts with the cysteine, ends with the phenylalanine, and has 12 residues. Left in the record is the CDR3 DNA by itself, 36 bases read in frame from the first base. V drops 0 bases and J drops 15 bases, leaving 15 bases in between.